Each of the 28 T cell receptor beta chains below was sequenced from the same sample in a study of cytomegalovirus exposure and HLA in healthy donors. Assay: immunoSEQ multiplex PCR; the TCRdb copy retains only in-frame clones and omits some. The repertoire has approximately 220,000 clones, roughly 84% of them found once; the top ten carry about 14%. The source material was PBMCs. The receptors come from a woman aged 30 to 39 in good health and CMV-seropositive.

This chain joins TRBV30 and TRBJ2-4, with a tentative D call TRBD2 (6 bases). The CDR3 has 15 residues. Germline V lookup: CDR1 GTSNPN, CDR2 SVGIG (reference sequence). Trimming took 3 bases from V and 6 from J, leaving 18 bases between them. CDR3 region: CAWSPGLSGGNIQYF. In nucleotides, the CDR3 is TGTGCCTGGAGCCCGGGACTCTCGGGCGGAAACATTCAGTACTTC.

In DNA form, the CDR3 reads TGCGCCAGCAGCTCTAAGCGGGAGGCGAACACCGGGGAGCTGTTTTTT. Its protein product is CASSSKREANTGELFF. The chain has TRBV5-1 and TRBJ2-2; 9 bases match TRBD2. CDR3 length: 16 residues. Germline V lookup: CDR1 SGHRS, CDR2 YFSETQ. The V segment lost 3 bases and the J segment 0 bases; nucleotides outside the gene matches: 3.

V and J are TRBV7-2 and TRBJ1-2, with TRBD1 matching 9 bases. With V trimmed by 3 bases and J by 4 bases, 6 bases remained unmatched. CDR1 SGHTA and CDR2 FQGNSA come from the germline V gene. The CDR3 runs 15 residues. The chain's CDR3 is CASSFGTGTPYGYTF. CDR3 DNA: TGTGCCAGCAGCTTTGGGACAGGGACCCCCTATGGCTACACCTTC.

This rearrangement joins TRBV27 to TRBJ2-1; 7 bases agree with TRBD2. Per the germline V gene, CDR1 is MNHEY and CDR2 is SMNVEV (reference sequence). The V segment lost 6 bases and the J segment 8 bases; nucleotides outside the gene matches: 1. The CDR3 loop spans 11 amino acids. In DNA form, the CDR3 reads TGTGCCAGCAGAACTAGCGATGAGCAGTTCTTC. It codes for CASRTSDEQFF.

This rearrangement joins TRBV30 to TRBJ1-1; weak D call: TRBD1 (5 bases). CDR1 and CDR2 (germline): GTSNPN, SVGIG (reference sequence). Trimming pared 4 bases from V and 8 bases from J, leaving 17 bases between. This CDR3 comprises 13 residues. This CDR3 reads CAWNDLQGAEAFF. Written as DNA, the CDR3 is TGTGCCTGGAATGACCTCCAGGGTGCGGAAGCTTTCTTT.

The chain links TRBV29-1 to TRBJ1-4; D not resolved. V shed 7 bases and J shed 3 bases, with 9 bases lying between them. The CDR3 has 12 amino acids. Germline V lookup: CDR1 SQVTM, CDR2 ANQGSEA. The CDR3 bases are TGCAGCGGTAGGGTTTCTAATGAAAAACTGTTTTTT. It translates to CSGRVSNEKLFF.

This clone appeared a few times. The CDR3 coding sequence is TGTGCCAGCAGCTTAGGGTCGGGCCAAGGATATGGCTACACCTTC. It codes for CASSLGSGQGYGYTF. V gene TRBV13 combines with J gene TRBJ1-2; D ambiguous. Deletions cut 0 bases from V and 5 bases from J, with 13 bases between. Germline values: CDR1 PRHDT, CDR2 FYEKMQ (reference sequence). The CDR3 is made up of 15 amino acids.

This clone has a single count. CDR3 DNA: TGCGCCAGCAGCTTCAAACAGGAGCAGTTCTTC. This translates into CASSFKQEQFF. The rearrangement links TRBV5-1 to TRBJ2-1; no definite D call. Germline V lookup: CDR1 SGHRS, CDR2 YFSETQ. With 2 bases removed from V and 10 bases from J, the gap between germline ends came to 7 bases. The CDR3 is 11 residues long.

The genes are TRBV11-2 and TRBJ2-7, with TRBD2 identical over 9 bases. V was pared by 3 bases and J by 3 bases, with 6 bases of the junction left unmatched. The CDR3 loop spans 15 amino acids. Germline V gene lookup returns CDR1 SGHAT and CDR2 FQNNGV. CDR3 sequence reads: CASSLLAGANYEQYF. The CDR3 DNA reads as TGTGCCAGCAGCTTGTTAGCGGGAGCCAACTACGAGCAGTACTTC. The full variable domain, its missing parts supplied by reference TRBV11-2 and TRBJ2-7, is EAGVAQSPRYKIIEKRQSVAFWCNPISGHATLYWYQQILGQGPKLLIQFQNNGVVDDSQLPKDRFSAERLKGVDSTLKIQPAKLEDSAVYLCASSLLAGANYEQYFGPGTRLTVT.

The chain carries TRBV13 and TRBJ2-1; D is unresolved. The germline CDR1 and CDR2 sequences are PRHDT and FYEKMQ (reference sequence). The CDR3 extends over 12 amino acids. V lost 0 bases and J 10 bases, leaving 7 bases between the germline ends. The CDR3 region has the DNA TGTGCCAGCAGCTTAGGGATGGAGGAGCAGTTCTTC. This translates into CASSLGMEEQFF. Using reference TRBV13 and TRBJ2-1 for the parts outside the CDR3, the full variable domain is AAGVIQSPRHLIKEKRETATLKCYPIPRHDTVYWYQQGPGQDPQFLISFYEKMQSDKGSIPDRFSAQQFSDYHSELNMSSLELGDSALYFCASSLGMEEQFFGPGTRLTVL.

V usage is TRBV6-1 and J usage is TRBJ2-7; D uncertain. CDR3 length: 11 amino acids. Trimming left V 8 bases short and J 0 bases short, with 5 bases between. Germline-derived CDR1 and CDR2 are MNHNS and SASEGT. In DNA form, the CDR3 reads TGTGCCAGCCCAAGCTCCTACGAGCAGTACTTC. It codes for CASPSSYEQYF.

The chain uses TRBV9 and TRBJ2-1; TRBD2 matches 10 bases. The CDR3 is 16 amino acids. V trimming: 3 bases; J trimming: 6 bases; junction bases outside the gene matches: 9. The V gene's germline CDR1 is SGDLS and CDR2 YYNGEE. In DNA form, the CDR3 reads TGTGCCAGCAGCGGACCTTCTAGCGGGAGTCTCAATGAGCAGTTCTTC. Its protein is CASSGPSSGSLNEQFF.

The chain links TRBV19 to TRBJ1-2; D perhaps matches TRBD1 (5 bases). The CDR3 spans 16 residues. Trimming pared 9 bases from V and 3 bases from J, leaving 23 bases between. Germline V gene sequence: CDR1 LNHDA, CDR2 SQIVND (reference sequence). The CDR3 protein is CASMSDRDLNYYGYTF. The CDR3 DNA is TGTGCCAGCATGAGTGACCGGGACCTAAACTACTATGGCTACACCTTC.

The chain couples TRBV7-9 to TRBJ2-7, with D hard to call. Trimming cost V 5 bases and J 2 bases, with 10 bases left between them. The CDR3 runs 13 residues. The germline V gene has CDR1 SEHNR and CDR2 FQNEAQ (reference sequence). DNA for the CDR3: TGTGCCAGCAGCCCCTGGAGTGCCTACGAGCAGTACTTC. Its translation is CASSPWSAYEQYF.

With regard to this clone: The same CDR3 arises from other DNA sequences in this sample as well. V and J are TRBV6-5 and TRBJ1-3; D is undetermined. CDR1 and CDR2 (germline): MNHEY, SVGAGI. The CDR3 loop spans 14 amino acids. Trimming removed 2 bases from V and 0 bases from J, with 5 bases in between. CDR3 protein: CASSYRGSGNTIYF. The DNA for the CDR3 is TGTGCCAGCAGTTACCGGGGCTCTGGAAACACCATATATTTT.

The chain uses TRBV29-1 and TRBJ1-2; no reliable D call. V was cut by 4 bases and J by 7 bases, with 13 bases left in between. The CDR3 spans 12 residues. Germline-derived CDR1 and CDR2 are SQVTM and ANQGSEA. Written as DNA, the CDR3 is TGCAGCGTTGGGGTGGCAGGTGGTGGCTACACCTTC. Its protein is CSVGVAGGGYTF.

The rearrangement links TRBV5-1 to TRBJ2-5; TRBD2 agrees at 7 bases. The germline V gene has CDR1 SGHRS and CDR2 YFSETQ. J gave up 5 bases and V 0 bases, and 7 bases lay outside the gene matches. This CDR3 spans 15 amino acids. The CDR3, as DNA: TGCGCCAGCAGCTTGGACGGTGGGAGGGTGGAGACCCAGTACTTC. Its protein is CASSLDGGRVETQYF.

The chain is built from TRBV7-2 and TRBJ2-6; D is possibly TRBD1 or TRBD2 (5 bases each). V was clipped by 5 bases and J by 3 bases, with 5 bases between them. CDR3 size: 13 residues. Germline loops: CDR1 SGHTA, CDR2 FQGNSA. The CDR3 spells CASSGGGANVLTF. CDR3 DNA sequence: TGTGCCAGCAGCGGGGGTGGGGCCAACGTCCTGACTTTC. Full variable domain (missing parts from reference TRBV7-2 and TRBJ2-6): GAGVSQSPSNKVTEKGKDVELRCDPISGHTALYWYRQSLGQGLEFLIYFQGNSAPDKSGLPSDRFSAERTGGSVSTLTIQRTQQEDSAVYLCASSGGGANVLTFGAGSRLTVL.

This chain links TRBV4-3 with TRBJ2-5; a weak D match, TRBD2 (6 bases). V lost 0 bases and J lost 5, with 16 bases in between. CDR1 and CDR2 (germline): LGHNA, YSLEER. This CDR3 contains 16 residues. For the CDR3, the DNA is TGCGCCAGCAGCCAAGAAGGAACAACTCGGGGGGAGACCCAGTACTTC. Translated: CASSQEGTTRGETQYF.

The chain is built from TRBV27 and TRBJ1-1; the D gene is possibly TRBD1 (6 bases). The CDR3 has 17 residues. V was cut by 5 bases and J by 0 bases, with 19 bases left in between. Germline-derived CDR1 and CDR2 are MNHEY and SMNVEV (reference sequence). Here the CDR3 reads CASSPSLGGLVNTEAFF. The CDR3 nucleotides read TGTGCCAGCAGTCCCTCTTTGGGGGGGCTCGTGAACACTGAAGCTTTCTTT.

The chain carries TRBV30 and TRBJ1-1; D is possibly TRBD1 (6 bases). Germline loops: CDR1 GTSNPN, CDR2 SVGIG (reference sequence). This CDR3 spans 14 amino acids. V was shortened by 0 bases and J by 2 bases, with 10 bases between the two germline ends. The CDR3 is CAWSVGQINTEAFF. CDR3 nucleotides: TGTGCCTGGAGTGTAGGACAGATTAACACTGAAGCTTTCTTT. The variable domain in full, completed from reference TRBV30 and TRBJ1-1, reads SQTIHQWPATLVQPVGSPLSLECTVEGTSNPNLYWYRQAAGRGLQLLFYSVGIGQISSEVPQNLSASRPQDRQFILSSKKLLLSDSGFYLCAWSVGQINTEAFFGQGTRLTVV.

The chain uses TRBV6-1 and TRBJ1-2, with D perhaps TRBD1 (6 bases). The CDR3 covers 13 residues. Germline V gene lookup returns CDR1 MNHNS and CDR2 SASEGT. V was cut by 6 bases and J by 4 bases, with 12 bases left in between. In DNA form, the CDR3 reads TGTGCCAGCAGCCTGGACAGTCCCTATGGCTACACCTTC. Translating gives CASSLDSPYGYTF.

The V and J genes are TRBV6-4 and TRBJ1-5; perhaps TRBD1 as D (6 bases). The germline gives CDR1 MRHNA, CDR2 SNTAGT. Trimming cost V 3 bases and J 5 bases, with 14 bases left between them. CDR3 length equals 15 residues. The CDR3 loop reads CASSDYRERYQPQHF. CDR3 nucleotides: TGTGCCAGCAGTGATTACAGGGAGCGGTATCAGCCCCAGCATTTT.

V gene TRBV6-5 combines with J gene TRBJ1-2; D is unclear. V gave up 6 bases and J gave up 8 bases, with 13 bases separating them. The germline V gene has CDR1 MNHEY and CDR2 SVGAGI. The CDR3 covers 12 residues. The CDR3: CASSQGLYGYTF. CDR3 bases: TGTGCCAGCAGCCAAGGGCTCTACGGCTACACCTTC.

V gene TRBV4-2 combines with J gene TRBJ2-7; 9 positions agree with TRBD1. Germline CDR1 is LGHNA and CDR2 is YNFKEQ. V lost 4 bases to trimming and J lost 0 bases; unmatched junction nucleotides: 7. The CDR3 is 16 residues long. Here the CDR3 reads CASSLDEGQGSYEQYF. In DNA form, the CDR3 reads TGTGCCAGCAGCCTTGATGAGGGACAGGGCTCCTACGAGCAGTACTTC.

The rearrangement uses TRBV6-5 and TRBJ2-3; TRBD2 matches 8 bases. The CDR3 extends over 16 amino acids. With V trimmed by 3 bases and J by 8 bases, 13 bases remained unmatched. Germline loops: CDR1 MNHEY, CDR2 SVGAGI. CDR3 amino acids: CASSYSGGAGGITQYF. DNA for the CDR3: TGTGCCAGCAGTTATTCGGGGGGCGCGGGAGGCATTACGCAGTATTTT.

The genes are TRBV30 and TRBJ1-1; tentatively, D is TRBD1 (6 bases). The CDR3 has 13 residues. With 7 bases removed from V and 0 bases from J, the gap between germline ends came to 12 bases. In germline, CDR1 is GTSNPN, CDR2 SVGIG (reference sequence). CDR3 nucleotide sequence: TGTGCCTCCTTGCGACAGGTGAACACTGAAGCTTTCTTT. It is translated as CASLRQVNTEAFF.

This chain uses TRBV10-1 with TRBJ2-7, with D perhaps assigned TRBD1 or TRBD2 (5 bases each). CDR3 length: 13 amino acids. Between the trimmed V and J ends, which lost 3 bases and 3 bases, there was a span of 9 bases. Germline V gene sequence: CDR1 WNHNN, CDR2 SYGVQD (reference sequence). The CDR3 is CASSERGSYEQYF. The CDR3 nucleotides are TGCGCCAGCAGTGAACGGGGCAGCTACGAGCAGTACTTC.